Listed below are T cell receptor beta chains from one sample, sequenced in a study of cytomegalovirus exposure and HLA in healthy donors. TCRdb keeps only in-frame clones here, not all; method: immunoSEQ multiplex PCR. This repertoire shows under 130,000 clones, just under 80% found once; its top ten account for approximately 5.6%. What was sequenced was PBMCs. The source of these receptors is a male donor in good health and CMV-seronegative. CDR3s include the opening cysteine and the closing phenylalanine or tryptophan. D genes are given only for firm matches. Size is omitted from some rows. Given values are once, few, many or a class for expanded clones.

J gene,clone size,V gene,D gene,CDR3 protein,CDR3 DNA
TRBJ2-1,NA,TRBV10-3,TRBD2,CAISPIAGVGNEQFF,TGTGCCATCAGCCCCATAGCGGGAGTGGGAAATGAGCAGTTCTTC
TRBJ2-7,NA,TRBV28,TRBD1,CASTSPQRGLYEQYF,TGTGCCAGCACCTCCCCACAGAGGGGGCTCTACGAGCAGTACTTC
TRBJ2-2,NA,TRBV29-1,NA,CSVEVQGQKRGGELFF,TGCAGCGTTGAAGTACAGGGCCAAAAACGGGGCGGGGAGCTGTTTTTT
TRBJ1-2,once,TRBV27,NA,CASSRRGADGYTF,TGTGCCAGCAGCCGGCGGGGGGCGGATGGCTACACCTTC
TRBJ2-1,NA,TRBV5-1,TRBD2,CATNSGGTSYNEQFF,TGCGCCACCAATAGCGGGGGGACGTCATACAATGAGCAGTTCTTC
TRBJ2-5,few,TRBV2,NA,CAGQQGWETQYF,TGTGCCGGGCAACAGGGATGGGAGACCCAGTACTTC
TRBJ2-7,NA,TRBV11-2,TRBD2,CASSLLGLAGAVEQYF,TGTGCCAGCAGCTTATTGGGACTAGCGGGAGCCGTCGAGCAGTACTTC
TRBJ2-2,few,TRBV25-1,NA,CASTAGGELFF,TGTGCCAGCACCGCGGGAGGGGAGCTGTTTTTT
TRBJ2-7,NA,TRBV28,TRBD1,CASSPHRTGKYEQYF,TGTGCCAGCAGCCCGCATCGGACAGGGAAATACGAGCAGTACTTC
TRBJ2-1,NA,TRBV7-6,TRBD1,CASSLQTGAYNEQFF,TGTGCCAGCAGCTTACAGACAGGGGCCTACAATGAGCAGTTCTTC
TRBJ1-1,NA,TRBV19,NA,CASSTWDLKSTEAFF,TGTGCCAGTAGTACCTGGGACTTAAAGAGCACTGAAGCTTTCTTT
TRBJ2-7,NA,TRBV7-2,NA,CASSLSPLDEQYF,TGTGCCAGCAGCTTATCCCCCCTAGACGAGCAGTACTTC
TRBJ2-5,NA,TRBV5-3,TRBD2,CARILAEEFQETQYF,TGTGCCAGGATTCTAGCGGAGGAGTTTCAAGAGACCCAGTACTTC
TRBJ2-7,NA,TRBV10-2,TRBD1,CASSEFSDRGNYEQYF,TGCGCCAGCAGTGAGTTTTCGGACAGGGGGAACTACGAGCAGTACTTC